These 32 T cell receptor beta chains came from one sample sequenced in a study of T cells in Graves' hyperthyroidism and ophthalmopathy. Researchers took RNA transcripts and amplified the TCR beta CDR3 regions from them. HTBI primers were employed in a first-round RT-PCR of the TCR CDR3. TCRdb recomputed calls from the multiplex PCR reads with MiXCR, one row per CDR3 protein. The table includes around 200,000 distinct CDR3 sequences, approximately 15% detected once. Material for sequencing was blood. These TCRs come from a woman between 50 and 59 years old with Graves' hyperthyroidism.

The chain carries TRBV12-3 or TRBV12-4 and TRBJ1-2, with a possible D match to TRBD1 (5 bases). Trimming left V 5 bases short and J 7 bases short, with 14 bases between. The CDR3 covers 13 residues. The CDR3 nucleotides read TGTGCCAGCAGTAACAGACAGTTGCCTGGCTACACCTTC. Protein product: CASSNRQLPGYTF.

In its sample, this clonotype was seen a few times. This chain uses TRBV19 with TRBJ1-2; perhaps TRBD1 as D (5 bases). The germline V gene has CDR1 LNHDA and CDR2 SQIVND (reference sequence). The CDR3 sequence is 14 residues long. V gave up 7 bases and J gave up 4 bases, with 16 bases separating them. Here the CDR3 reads CASTLRGVGYGYTF. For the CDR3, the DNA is TGTGCCAGTACCCTCCGGGGGGTCGGCTATGGCTACACCTTC.

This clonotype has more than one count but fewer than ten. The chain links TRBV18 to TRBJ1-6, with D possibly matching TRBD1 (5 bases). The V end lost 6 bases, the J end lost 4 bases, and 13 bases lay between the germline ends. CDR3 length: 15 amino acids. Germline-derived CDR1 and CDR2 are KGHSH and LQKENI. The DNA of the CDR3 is TGTGCCAGCTCGAGTGGACAAGCTTATAATTCACCCCTCCACTTT. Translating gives CASSSGQAYNSPLHF.

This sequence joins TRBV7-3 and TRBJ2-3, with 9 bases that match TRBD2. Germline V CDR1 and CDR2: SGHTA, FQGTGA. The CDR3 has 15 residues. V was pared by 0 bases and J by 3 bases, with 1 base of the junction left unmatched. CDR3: CASSLTSGRTDTQYF. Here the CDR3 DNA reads TGTGCCAGCAGCTTAACTAGCGGGAGAACAGATACGCAGTATTTT. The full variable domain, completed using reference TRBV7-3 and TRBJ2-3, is GAGVSQTPSNKVTEKGKYVELRCDPISGHTALYWYRQSLGQGPEFLIYFQGTGAADDSGLPNDRFFAVRPEGSVSTLKIQRTERGDSAVYLCASSLTSGRTDTQYFGPGTRLTVL.

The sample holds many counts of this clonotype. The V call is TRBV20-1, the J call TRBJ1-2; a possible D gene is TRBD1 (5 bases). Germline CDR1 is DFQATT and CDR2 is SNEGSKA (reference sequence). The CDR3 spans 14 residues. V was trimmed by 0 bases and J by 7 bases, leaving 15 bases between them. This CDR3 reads CSARDKELTGGYTF. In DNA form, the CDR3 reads TGCAGTGCTAGAGATAAGGAACTTACAGGTGGCTACACCTTC.

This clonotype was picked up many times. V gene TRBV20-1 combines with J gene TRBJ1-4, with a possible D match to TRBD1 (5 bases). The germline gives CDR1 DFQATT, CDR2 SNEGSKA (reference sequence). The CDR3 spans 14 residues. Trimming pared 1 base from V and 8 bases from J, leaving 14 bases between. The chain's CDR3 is CSARVSGTFEKLFF. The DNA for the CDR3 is TGCAGTGCTAGAGTTTCAGGGACTTTCGAAAAACTGTTTTTT.

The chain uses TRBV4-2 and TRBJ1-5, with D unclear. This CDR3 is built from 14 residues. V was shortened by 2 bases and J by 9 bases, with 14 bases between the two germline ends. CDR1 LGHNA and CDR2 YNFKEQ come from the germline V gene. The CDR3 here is CASSQTRTAGPQHF. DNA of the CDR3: TGTGCCAGCAGCCAAACCCGGACTGCCGGGCCCCAGCATTTT.

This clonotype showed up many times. CDR3 nucleotides: TGTGCCAGCAGTTACGGACAGGGGGGTTCACCCCTCCACTTT. This sequence encodes CASSYGQGGSPLHF. The V call is TRBV6-1, the J call TRBJ1-6, with 10 bases that match TRBD1. The V gene end was trimmed by 5 bases and the J gene end by 9 bases; junction bases not matched to a gene: 4. The CDR3 sequence is 14 residues long. Germline V CDR1 and CDR2: MNHNS, SASEGT.

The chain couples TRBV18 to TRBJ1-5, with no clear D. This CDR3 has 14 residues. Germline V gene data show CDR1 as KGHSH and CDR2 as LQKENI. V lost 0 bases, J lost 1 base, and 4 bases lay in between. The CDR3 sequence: CASSPPGSNQPQHF. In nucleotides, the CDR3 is TGTGCCAGCTCACCACCGGGGAGCAATCAGCCCCAGCATTTT.

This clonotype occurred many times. CDR3 in DNA: TGTGCCAGCAGCTTAGTCGGCGGTAATTCACCCCTCCACTTT. Its protein is CASSLVGGNSPLHF. The genes are TRBV7-2 and TRBJ1-6; D ambiguous. CDR3 length: 14 amino acids. Per germline, CDR1 SGHTA and CDR2 FQGNSA. V lost 1 base to trimming and J lost 6 bases, with 7 bases between them.

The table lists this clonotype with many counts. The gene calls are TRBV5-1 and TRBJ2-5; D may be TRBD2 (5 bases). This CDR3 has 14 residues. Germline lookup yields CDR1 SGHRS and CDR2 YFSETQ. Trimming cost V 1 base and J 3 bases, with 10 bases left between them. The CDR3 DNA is TGCGCCAGCAGCTTGAAGAGGGCAGAAGAGACCCAGTACTTC. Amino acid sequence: CASSLKRAEETQYF.

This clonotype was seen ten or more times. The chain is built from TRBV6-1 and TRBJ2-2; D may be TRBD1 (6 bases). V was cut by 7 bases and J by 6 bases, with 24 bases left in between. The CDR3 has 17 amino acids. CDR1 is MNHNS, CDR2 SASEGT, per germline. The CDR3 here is CASTSQGRRGLAGELFF. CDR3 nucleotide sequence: TGTGCCAGCACCTCTCAGGGCCGCAGGGGTTTAGCCGGGGAGCTGTTTTTT.

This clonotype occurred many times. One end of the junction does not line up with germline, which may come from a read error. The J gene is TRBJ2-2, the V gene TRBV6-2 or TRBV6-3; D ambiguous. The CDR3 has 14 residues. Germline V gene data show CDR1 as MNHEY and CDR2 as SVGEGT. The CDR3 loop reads CANSYYGTTGELFF. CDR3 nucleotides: TGTGCCAACAGTTACTATGGTACCACCGGGGAGCTGTTTTTT.

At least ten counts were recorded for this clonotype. CDR3 loop: CASSLRPEETQYF. CDR3 DNA sequence: TGTGCCAGCAGCCTCAGACCAGAAGAGACCCAGTACTTC. This chain links TRBV7-9 with TRBJ2-5; the D is unclear. Germline CDR1 reads SEHNR; CDR2 reads FQNEAQ (reference sequence). CDR3 size: 13 residues. V lost 5 bases, J lost 3 bases, and 10 bases lay in between.

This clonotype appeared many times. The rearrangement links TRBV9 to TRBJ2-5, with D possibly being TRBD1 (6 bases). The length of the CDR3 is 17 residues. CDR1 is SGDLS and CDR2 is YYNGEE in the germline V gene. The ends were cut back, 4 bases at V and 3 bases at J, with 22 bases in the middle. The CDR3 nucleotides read TGTGCCAGCAGCCCCCTAAGTACAGGGACAAATGAAGAGACCCAGTACTTC. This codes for CASSPLSTGTNEETQYF. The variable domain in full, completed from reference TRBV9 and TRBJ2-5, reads DSGVTQTPKHLITATGQRVTLRCSPRSGDLSVYWYQQSLDQGLQFLIQYYNGEERAKGNILERFSAQQFPDLHSELNLSSLELGDSALYFCASSPLSTGTNEETQYFGPGTRLLVL.

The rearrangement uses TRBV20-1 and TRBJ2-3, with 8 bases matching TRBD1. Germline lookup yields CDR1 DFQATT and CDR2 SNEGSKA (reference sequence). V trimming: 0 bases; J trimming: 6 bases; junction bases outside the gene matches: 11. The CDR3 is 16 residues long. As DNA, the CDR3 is TGCAGTGCTAGAGAGACAGGGGAGCAGGAATGGGATACGCAGTATTTT. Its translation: CSARETGEQEWDTQYF.

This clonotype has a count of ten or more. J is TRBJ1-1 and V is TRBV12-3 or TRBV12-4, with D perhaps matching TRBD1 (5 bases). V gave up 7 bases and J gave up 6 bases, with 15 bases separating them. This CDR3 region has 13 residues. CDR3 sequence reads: CASTHGGLAEAFF. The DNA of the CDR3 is TGTGCCAGCACCCACGGGGGTTTAGCTGAAGCTTTCTTT.

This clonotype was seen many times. CDR3 DNA sequence: TGCAGCGTTGCGGAGGGGGCGAAGCCCCAGCATTTT. Translated: CSVAEGAKPQHF. The chain is built from TRBV29-1 and TRBJ1-5, with 7 nucleotides matching TRBD1. Germline V gene sequence: CDR1 SQVTM, CDR2 ANQGSEA. V gave up 4 bases and J gave up 8 bases; unmatched junction bases: 5. This CDR3 spans 12 amino acids.

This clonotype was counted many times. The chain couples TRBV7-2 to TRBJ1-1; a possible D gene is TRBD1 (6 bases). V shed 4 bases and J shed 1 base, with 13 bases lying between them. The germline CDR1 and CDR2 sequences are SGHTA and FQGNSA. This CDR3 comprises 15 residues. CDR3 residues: CASSSQLGQNTEAFF. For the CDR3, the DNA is TGTGCCAGCAGCTCCCAGCTGGGACAGAACACTGAAGCTTTCTTT.

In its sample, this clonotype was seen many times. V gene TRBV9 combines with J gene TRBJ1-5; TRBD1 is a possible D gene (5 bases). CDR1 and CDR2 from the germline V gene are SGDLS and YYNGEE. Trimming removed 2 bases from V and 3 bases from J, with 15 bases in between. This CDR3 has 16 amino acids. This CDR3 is CASSVGGGPFNQPQHF. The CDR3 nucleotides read TGTGCCAGCAGCGTCGGTGGGGGTCCCTTCAATCAGCCCCAGCATTTT.

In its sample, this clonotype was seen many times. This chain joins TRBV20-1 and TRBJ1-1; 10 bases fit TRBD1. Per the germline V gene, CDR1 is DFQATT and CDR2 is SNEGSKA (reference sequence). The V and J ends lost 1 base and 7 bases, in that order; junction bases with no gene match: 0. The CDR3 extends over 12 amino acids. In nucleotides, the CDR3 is TGCAGTGCTAGAGGGACAGGGGGTGAAGCTTTCTTT. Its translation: CSARGTGGEAFF.

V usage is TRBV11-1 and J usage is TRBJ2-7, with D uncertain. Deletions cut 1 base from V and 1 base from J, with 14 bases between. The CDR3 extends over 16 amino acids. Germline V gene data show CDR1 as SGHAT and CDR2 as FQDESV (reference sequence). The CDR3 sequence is CASSLGTDTISYEQYF. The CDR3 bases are TGTGCCAGCAGCTTAGGGACGGATACCATATCCTACGAGCAGTACTTC.

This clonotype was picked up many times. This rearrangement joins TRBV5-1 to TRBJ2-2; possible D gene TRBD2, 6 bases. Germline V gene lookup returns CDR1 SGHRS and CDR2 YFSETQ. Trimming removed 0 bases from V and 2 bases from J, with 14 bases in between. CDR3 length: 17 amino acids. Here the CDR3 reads CASSLVGRTINTGELFF. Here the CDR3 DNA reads TGCGCCAGCAGCTTGGTGGGGCGGACTATTAACACCGGGGAGCTGTTTTTT.

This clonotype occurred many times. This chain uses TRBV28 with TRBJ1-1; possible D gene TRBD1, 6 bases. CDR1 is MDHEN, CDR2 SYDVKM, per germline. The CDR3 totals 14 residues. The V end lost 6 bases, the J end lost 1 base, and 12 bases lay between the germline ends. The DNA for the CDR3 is TGTGCCAGCAGGGTTGGGGGGCCGAACACTGAAGCTTTCTTT. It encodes CASRVGGPNTEAFF.

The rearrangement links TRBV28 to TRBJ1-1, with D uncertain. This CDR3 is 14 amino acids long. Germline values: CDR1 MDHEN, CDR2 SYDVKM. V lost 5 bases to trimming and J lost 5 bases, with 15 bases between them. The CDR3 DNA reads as TGTGCCAGCAGTGCGCCAGTGAGCCCAACTGAAGCTTTCTTT. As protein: CASSAPVSPTEAFF.

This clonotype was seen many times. The chain's CDR3 is CASKLPGTPYNEQFF. For the CDR3, the DNA is TGTGCCAGCAAACTACCCGGGACCCCATACAATGAGCAGTTCTTC. The rearrangement joins TRBV6-1 to TRBJ2-1, with D possibly called TRBD1 or TRBD2 (5 bases each). V shed 7 bases and J shed 4 bases, with 17 bases lying between them. In germline, CDR1 is MNHNS, CDR2 SASEGT. The CDR3 has 15 amino acids.

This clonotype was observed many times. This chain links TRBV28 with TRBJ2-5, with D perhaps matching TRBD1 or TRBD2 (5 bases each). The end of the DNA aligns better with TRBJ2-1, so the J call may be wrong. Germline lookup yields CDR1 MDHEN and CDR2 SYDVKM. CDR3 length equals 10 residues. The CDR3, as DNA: TGTGCCAGCAGTTTGGGGACCCAGTTCTTC. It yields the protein CASSLGTQFF.

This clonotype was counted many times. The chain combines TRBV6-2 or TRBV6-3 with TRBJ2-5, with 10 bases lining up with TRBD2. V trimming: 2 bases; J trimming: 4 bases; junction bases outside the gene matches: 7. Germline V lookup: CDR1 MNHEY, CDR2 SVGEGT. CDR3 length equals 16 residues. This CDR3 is CASSYPQRGGVETQYF. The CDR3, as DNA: TGTGCCAGCAGTTACCCCCAGCGGGGGGGCGTAGAGACCCAGTACTTC.

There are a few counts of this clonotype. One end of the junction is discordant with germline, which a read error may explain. The CDR3 loop is CAGSLWDRVNSGYTF. CDR3 nucleotides: TGTGCCGGCAGCTTATGGGACAGGGTAAATAGTGGCTACACCTTC. The chain is built from TRBV5-6 and TRBJ1-2; 9 nucleotides line up with TRBD1. The CDR3 consists of 15 residues. Germline assignment: CDR1 SGHDT and CDR2 YYEEEE.

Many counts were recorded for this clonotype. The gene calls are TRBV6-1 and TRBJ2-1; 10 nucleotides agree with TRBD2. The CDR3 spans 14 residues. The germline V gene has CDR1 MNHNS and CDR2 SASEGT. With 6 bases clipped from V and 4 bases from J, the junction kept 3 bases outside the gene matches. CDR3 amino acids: CASSLAGVYNEQFF. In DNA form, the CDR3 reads TGTGCCAGCAGCCTAGCGGGGGTATACAATGAGCAGTTCTTC.

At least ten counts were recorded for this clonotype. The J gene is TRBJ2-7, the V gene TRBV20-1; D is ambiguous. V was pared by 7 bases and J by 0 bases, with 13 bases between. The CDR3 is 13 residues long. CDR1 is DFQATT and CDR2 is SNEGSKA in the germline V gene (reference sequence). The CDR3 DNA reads TGCAGTGTTTGTCCTCCGAGCTCCTACGAGCAGTACTTC. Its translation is CSVCPPSSYEQYF.

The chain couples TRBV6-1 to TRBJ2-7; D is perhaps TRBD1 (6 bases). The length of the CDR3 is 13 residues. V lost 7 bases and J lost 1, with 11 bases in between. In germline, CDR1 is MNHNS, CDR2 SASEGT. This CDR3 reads CASTRQGSYEQYF. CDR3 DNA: TGTGCCAGCACAAGGCAGGGGTCCTACGAGCAGTACTTC.